The table lists the clone carrying this T cell receptor (beta chain) with a few counts. What it binds is not known. The same CDR3 can be traced to other DNA sequences in this sample. These data come from a study of cytomegalovirus exposure and HLA in healthy donors. Donors were ostensibly healthy at sampling, although undocumented immune exposures were probable. PCR primers comprised 60 Vbeta and 13 Jbeta primers. Clones were sequenced by immunoSEQ multiplex PCR, and TCRdb holds only the in-frame ones, with some missing. The table includes roughly 170,000 clones, 75% to 85% detected once. Study-level results: There were some V segments, including TRBV6-2 and TRBV6-3, excluded as indistinguishable. Among TCR beta chains, those listed as cytomegalovirus-associated numbered approximately 150. In an earlier analysis, about 87% or about 30%: the productive usage of most TCR beta V segments.

The V and J ends lost 6 bases and 13 bases, in that order; junction bases with no gene match: 6. The CDR3 totals 12 residues. From germline, CDR1 is SNHLY and CDR2 FYNNEI. Sequenced sample: PBMCs. The gene calls are TRBV2 and TRBJ2-3; the match to TRBD2 covers 11 bases. The origin of this receptor is a female donor in good health and CMV-seronegative. The CDR3 nucleotides read TGTGCCAGCAGCGAACCGGGACTAGCGGAGTATTTT. Its protein is CASSEPGLAEYF.